The 26 T cell receptor beta chains below come from one sample, sequenced in a study of early T cells in non-severe SARS-CoV-2 infection. Each CDR3 protein is one row after TCRdb ran MiXCR on the 5' RACE reads. The sample includes tens of thousands of distinct CDR3 sequences, roughly 16% of them seen just once. The sequenced sample was whole blood, obtained at baseline. These receptors were collected from an adult who was a healthcare worker with PCR-confirmed SARS-CoV-2 infection or an uninfected control (not recorded which).

The chain couples TRBV20-1 to TRBJ1-2; TRBD1 matches 9 bases. The CDR3 extends over 14 amino acids. V dropped 3 bases and J dropped 7; count of bases not matched to a gene: 9. Per the germline V gene, CDR1 is DFQATT and CDR2 is SNEGSKA (reference sequence). CDR3 coding DNA: TGCAGTGCTAGGCTACCGGGACAGGGTGGTGGCTACACCTTC. Amino acid sequence: CSARLPGQGGGYTF.

J is TRBJ1-5 and V is TRBV14; 11 nucleotides line up with TRBD1. The CDR3 runs to 20 residues. The germline V gene has CDR1 SGHDN and CDR2 FVKESK. With 0 bases clipped from V and 1 base from J, the junction kept 11 bases outside the gene matches. In DNA, the CDR3 is TGTGCCAGCAGCCAAGATCTTGGGGACAGGGGGGAGAGAAGCAATCAGCCCCAGCATTTT. It specifies CASSQDLGDRGERSNQPQHF.

This clonotype was observed many times. The V gene is TRBV27, the J gene TRBJ1-5, with no clear D. The CDR3 is 13 residues long. V gave up 5 bases and J gave up 0 bases, with 5 bases separating them. Germline CDR1 MNHEY, CDR2 SMNVEV (reference sequence). In DNA form, the CDR3 reads TGTGCCAGCAGTCAGATTAGCAATCAGCCCCAGCATTTT. It specifies CASSQISNQPQHF.

The table lists this clonotype with a few counts. The genes are TRBV6-1 and TRBJ2-4, with a tentative D call TRBD1 (6 bases). The ends were cut back, 4 bases at V and 0 bases at J, with 10 bases in the middle. Germline V gene data show CDR1 as MNHNS and CDR2 as SASEGT. The CDR3 is 15 residues long. The chain's CDR3 is CASSVDSLAKNIQYF. CDR3 nucleotide sequence: TGTGCCAGCAGTGTGGACAGCCTAGCCAAAAACATTCAGTACTTC.

The chain uses TRBV6-1 and TRBJ2-1, with a weak D call TRBD2 (5 bases). The germline V gene has CDR1 MNHNS and CDR2 SASEGT. The CDR3 has 15 amino acids. The V and J ends lost 7 bases and 2 bases respectively, with 15 bases between them. As DNA, the CDR3 is TGTGCCAGCATGAAGCGGCTTCCGACCTACAATGAGCAGTTCTTC. It is translated as CASMKRLPTYNEQFF.

This clonotype was seen repeatedly, ten times or more. The chain employs TRBV24-1 and TRBJ2-1; TRBD2 matches 7 bases. This CDR3 contains 15 residues. The junction had 11 bases not matched to a gene; V was cut back by 5 bases and J by 8 bases. Germline-derived CDR1 and CDR2 are KGHDR and SFDVKD. The CDR3 protein is CATSGPGRGTDEQFF. As DNA, the CDR3 is TGTGCCACCAGTGGCCCGGGGAGGGGAACGGATGAGCAGTTCTTC.

The sample holds a few counts of this clonotype. V gene TRBV6-1 combines with J gene TRBJ2-7, with D hard to call. V was shortened by 7 bases and J by 3 bases, with 19 bases between the two germline ends. The CDR3 is 15 residues long. From germline, CDR1 is MNHNS and CDR2 SASEGT. The chain's CDR3 is CASTAVRTINYEQYF. In DNA, the CDR3 is TGTGCCAGCACTGCAGTTCGGACCATTAACTACGAGCAGTACTTC.

This clonotype was detected a few times. The V and J genes are TRBV25-1 and TRBJ1-1; a possible D gene is TRBD1 (5 bases). The V end was cut by 6 bases, the J end by 0 bases, with 11 bases between. Per germline, CDR1 MGHDK and CDR2 SYGVNS. The CDR3 sequence is 14 residues long. CDR3: CASSPLGLNTEAFF. In DNA, the CDR3 is TGTGCCAGCAGCCCCTTGGGACTGAACACTGAAGCTTTCTTT.

The chain links TRBV6-1 to TRBJ1-1, with D maybe TRBD1 (6 bases). The V end was cut by 6 bases, the J end by 0 bases, with 8 bases between. Germline assignment: CDR1 MNHNS and CDR2 SASEGT. This CDR3 contains 13 residues. CDR3 DNA sequence: TGTGCCAGCAGCGGACAGTTGAACACTGAAGCTTTCTTT. Translating gives CASSGQLNTEAFF.

This clonotype showed up many times. CDR3 coding DNA: TGCGCCAGCAGCTTGTTGGGCACAGGAGGCACTGAAGCTTTCTTT. Its translation is CASSLLGTGGTEAFF. The chain is built from TRBV5-1 and TRBJ1-1; maybe TRBD1 (5 bases). Trimming removed 1 base from V and 4 bases from J, with 14 bases in between. Germline CDR1 SGHRS, CDR2 YFSETQ. CDR3 length: 15 amino acids.

This clonotype was seen many times. J is TRBJ2-1 and V is TRBV29-1, with 9 bases identical to TRBD1. This CDR3 has 11 residues. V lost 7 bases and J lost 7; bases outside the gene matches: 2. The V gene's germline CDR1 is SQVTM and CDR2 ANQGSEA. Written as DNA, the CDR3 is TGCAGCGGAGGGACAGGGAATGAGCAGTTCTTC. This codes for CSGGTGNEQFF.

The chain has TRBV7-9 and TRBJ2-7; 11 positions match TRBD2. The CDR3 is made up of 15 amino acids. Germline CDR1 SEHNR, CDR2 FQNEAQ (reference sequence). Trimming removed 4 bases from V and 3 bases from J; junction bases left unmatched: 5. CDR3 DNA: TGTGCCAGCAGCTCGCCCGGGACTAGCGGCTACGAGCAGTACTTC. Encoded protein: CASSSPGTSGYEQYF.

This clonotype is medium-sized. The chain recombines TRBV4-2 with TRBJ1-2, with D uncertain. Germline V lookup: CDR1 LGHNA, CDR2 YNFKEQ. V was shortened by 0 bases and J by 2 bases, with 10 bases between the two germline ends. The CDR3 has 15 amino acids. This chain's CDR3 is CASSQDSAKNYGYTF. The CDR3 region has the DNA TGTGCCAGCAGCCAAGACAGCGCCAAAAACTATGGCTACACCTTC.

This clonotype was counted only a few times. The chain carries TRBV7-6 and TRBJ2-3; unclear D gene. This CDR3 contains 14 residues. Trimming cost V 4 bases and J 5 bases, with 13 bases left between them. CDR1 and CDR2 from the germline V gene are SGHVS and FNYEAQ. CDR3 sequence reads: CASSSISVGDTQYF. The CDR3 nucleotides read TGTGCCAGCAGCTCCATTTCGGTAGGAGATACGCAGTATTTT.

V usage is TRBV6-1 and J usage is TRBJ1-6; the D gene is possibly TRBD1 (5 bases). The CDR3 is 15 residues long. Trimming removed 5 bases from V and 8 bases from J, with 16 bases in between. Germline CDR1 MNHNS, CDR2 SASEGT. CDR3 bases: TGTGCCAGCAGTAGGGGATTTGTGACATATTCACCCCTCCACTTT. Translation: CASSRGFVTYSPLHF.

This clonotype has more than one count but fewer than ten. V and J are TRBV3-1 and TRBJ2-7, with D possibly being TRBD2 (6 bases). The CDR3 length is 13 residues. V lost 0 bases and J 5 bases, leaving 8 bases between the germline ends. Germline V CDR1 and CDR2: LGHDT, YNNKEL (reference sequence). The CDR3 DNA reads as TGTGCCAGCAGCCAAGATTGGGGGGACGAGCAGTACTTC. Amino acid sequence: CASSQDWGDEQYF.

J is TRBJ2-1 and V is TRBV6-1; unclear D gene. CDR1 MNHNS and CDR2 SASEGT come from the germline V gene. CDR3 length equals 13 residues. V was trimmed by 6 bases and J by 8 bases, leaving 14 bases between them. CDR3 amino acids: CASRAPSADEQFF. The CDR3 nucleotides are TGTGCCAGCAGGGCCCCGTCGGCGGATGAGCAGTTCTTC.

The genes are TRBV28 and TRBJ2-3; the match to TRBD2 covers 7 bases. V trimming: 7 bases; J trimming: 0 bases; junction bases outside the gene matches: 7. There are 15 residues in the CDR3. Looked up from germline, CDR1 is MDHEN and CDR2 is SYDVKM. The DNA of the CDR3 is TGTGCCAGCAACCCTAGCGGCCTTAGCACAGATACGCAGTATTTT. It specifies CASNPSGLSTDTQYF. Drawing the rest from reference TRBV28 and TRBJ2-3, the complete variable domain is DVKVTQSSRYLVKRTGEKVFLECVQDMDHENMFWYRQDPGLGLRLIYFSYDVKMKEKGDIPEGYSVSREKKERFSLILESASTNQTSMYLCASNPSGLSTDTQYFGPGTRLTVL.

The chain employs TRBV29-1 and TRBJ1-2; the D is unclear. Germline CDR1 reads SQVTM; CDR2 reads ANQGSEA. V lost 7 bases and J lost 0, with 9 bases in between. This CDR3 spans 12 amino acids. The DNA for the CDR3 is TGCAGCGGCGGAGGAGCTAACTATGGCTACACCTTC. This sequence encodes CSGGGANYGYTF.

This chain links TRBV5-1 with TRBJ2-7; 14 positions agree with TRBD2. The V segment lost 7 bases and the J segment 3 bases; nucleotides outside the gene matches: 9. Germline V CDR1 and CDR2: SGHRS, YFSETQ. The CDR3 covers 16 residues. The CDR3 sequence is CASGEGLAGDYYEQYF. The CDR3, as DNA: TGCGCCAGCGGCGAGGGACTAGCGGGAGACTACTACGAGCAGTACTTC.

There are a few counts of this clonotype. The V gene is TRBV29-1, the J gene TRBJ2-2, with 9 bases lining up with TRBD2. CDR1 is SQVTM, CDR2 ANQGSEA, per germline. V lost 4 bases, J lost 4 bases, and 4 bases stayed unmatched. This CDR3 spans 14 amino acids. The chain's CDR3 is CSVVASGATGELFF. CDR3 DNA sequence: TGCAGCGTTGTGGCTAGCGGGGCCACCGGGGAGCTGTTTTTT.

The sample holds many counts of this clonotype. The DNA of the CDR3 is TGTGCCAGCAGTTCGGGACTCACCCGCGGAGATACGCAGTATTTT. Translation gives CASSSGLTRGDTQYF. V is TRBV7-7 and J is TRBJ2-3; D is possibly TRBD2 (6 bases). Per germline, CDR1 SSHAT and CDR2 FNYEAQ (reference sequence). This CDR3 spans 15 amino acids. V was cut by 6 bases and J by 5 bases, with 18 bases left in between.

This clonotype was observed a few times. The gene calls are TRBV5-1 and TRBJ2-7; D gene ambiguous. V was cut by 1 base and J by 4 bases, with 9 bases left in between. The CDR3 is 13 residues long. The germline V gene has CDR1 SGHRS and CDR2 YFSETQ. The CDR3 sequence is CASSLRDEYEQYF. In nucleotides, the CDR3 is TGCGCCAGCAGCTTGAGGGATGAATACGAGCAGTACTTC.

The chain combines TRBV5-1 with TRBJ1-2; D gene uncertain. Trimming stripped 4 bases from V and 0 bases from J, with 13 bases between. The germline V gene encodes CDR1 SGHRS and CDR2 YFSETQ. The CDR3 has 15 residues. CDR3 bases: TGCGCCAGCAGCCCCGACGGTCAAGCTAACTATGGCTACACCTTC. As protein: CASSPDGQANYGYTF.

In regard to this clonotype: An end of the junction does not agree with germline; a read error may underlie this. The chain carries TRBV29-1 and TRBJ2-1, with D perhaps matching TRBD1 (6 bases). The germline V gene has CDR1 SQVTM and CDR2 ANQGSEA. The CDR3 runs to 16 residues. CDR3 nucleotide sequence: TGCAGCGTTGATGGCAGGGACAAAAGCTCCTACAATGAGCGGTTCTTC. Amino acids: CSVDGRDKSSYNERFF.

There are a few counts of this clonotype. The chain has TRBV3-1 and TRBJ2-2, with D unclear. The CDR3 covers 15 residues. The germline gives CDR1 LGHDT, CDR2 YNNKEL (reference sequence). V lost 0 bases, J lost 6 bases, and 11 bases lay in between. The CDR3 loop is CASSQDAGVPGELFF. CDR3 nucleotides: TGTGCCAGCAGCCAAGACGCCGGCGTCCCCGGGGAGCTGTTTTTT.